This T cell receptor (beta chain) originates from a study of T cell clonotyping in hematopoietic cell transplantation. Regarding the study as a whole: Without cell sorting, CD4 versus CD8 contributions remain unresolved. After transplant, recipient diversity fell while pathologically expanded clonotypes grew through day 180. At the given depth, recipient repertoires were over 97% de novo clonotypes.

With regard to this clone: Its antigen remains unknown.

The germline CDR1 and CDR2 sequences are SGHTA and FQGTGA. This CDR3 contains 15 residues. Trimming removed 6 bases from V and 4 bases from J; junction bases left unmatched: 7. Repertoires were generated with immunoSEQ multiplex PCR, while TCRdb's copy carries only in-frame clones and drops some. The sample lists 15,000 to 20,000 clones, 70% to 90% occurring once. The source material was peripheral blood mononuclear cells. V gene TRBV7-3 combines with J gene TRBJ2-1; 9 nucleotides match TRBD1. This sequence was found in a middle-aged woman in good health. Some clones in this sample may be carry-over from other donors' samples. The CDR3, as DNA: TGTGCCAGCAGTCTAGGGACAGGGTCTTACAATGAGCAGTTCTTC. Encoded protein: CASSLGTGSYNEQFF. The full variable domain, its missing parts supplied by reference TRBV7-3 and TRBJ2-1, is GAGVSQTPSNKVTEKGKYVELRCDPISGHTALYWYRQSLGQGPEFLIYFQGTGAADDSGLPNDRFFAVRPEGSVSTLKIQRTERGDSAVYLCASSLGTGSYNEQFFGPGTRLTVL.